Listed below are T cell receptor beta chains from one sample, sequenced in a study of regulatory T cells in long-lasting Graves disease. TCRdb passed the multiplex PCR reads through MiXCR, listing each CDR3 protein once. The sample has hundreds of thousands of distinct CDR3 sequences; roughly a sixth are singletons. The same sample was also studied in work on T cells in Graves' hyperthyroidism and ophthalmopathy.

Sequenced here: peripheral blood mononuclear cells (PBMCs), sampled at new diagnosis, from a patient treated with antithyroid drugs. The receptors were sampled from a young man with Graves disease. CDR3s include the opening cysteine and the closing phenylalanine or tryptophan. The order of the fields is V gene, CDR3 length, clone size, J gene, D gene, CDR3 protein, CDR3 DNA. A D gene is named only where the DNA matches it firmly. Where a row states a size, it is once, few, many or the class of an expanded clone; other rows omit it.

v_call: TRBV27; cdr3_length: 15; clone_size: many; j_call: TRBJ2-7; d_call: NA; cdr3_aa: CASSKDRGGSYEQYF; cdr3_nt: TGTGCCAGCAGCAAAGACAGGGGAGGGTCCTACGAGCAGTACTTC
v_call: TRBV5-4; cdr3_length: 11; clone_size: NA; j_call: TRBJ1-1; d_call: NA; cdr3_aa: CASAEGPEAFF; cdr3_nt: TGTGCCAGCGCGGAGGGGCCTGAAGCTTTCTTT
v_call: TRBV5-1; cdr3_length: 15; clone_size: NA; j_call: TRBJ2-3; d_call: NA; cdr3_aa: CASSISVGPGDTQYF; cdr3_nt: TGCGCCAGCAGCATATCGGTGGGGCCGGGGGATACGCAGTATTTT
v_call: TRBV4-1; cdr3_length: 16; clone_size: few; j_call: TRBJ2-5; d_call: TRBD2; cdr3_aa: CASSPRTSGSYETQYF; cdr3_nt: TGCGCCAGCAGCCCGCGGACTAGCGGGAGTTATGAGACCCAGTACTTC
v_call: TRBV29-1; cdr3_length: 11; clone_size: NA; j_call: TRBJ2-7; d_call: TRBD1; cdr3_aa: CSVNRGNEQYF; cdr3_nt: TGCAGCGTAAACAGGGGCAACGAGCAGTACTTC
v_call: TRBV7-8; cdr3_length: 14; clone_size: many; j_call: TRBJ2-1; d_call: NA; cdr3_aa: CASSLGGGGAEQFF; cdr3_nt: TGTGCCAGCAGCTTAGGAGGGGGAGGTGCTGAGCAGTTCTTC
v_call: TRBV4-1; cdr3_length: 12; clone_size: few; j_call: TRBJ1-2; d_call: NA; cdr3_aa: CASSQDKVGYTF; cdr3_nt: TGCGCCAGCAGCCAAGACAAGGTCGGCTACACCTTC
v_call: TRBV4-1; cdr3_length: 17; clone_size: NA; j_call: TRBJ2-1; d_call: NA; cdr3_aa: CASSSITGPPKYNEQFF; cdr3_nt: TGCGCCAGCAGCTCCATAACAGGGCCCCCCAAGTACAATGAGCAGTTCTTC
v_call: TRBV12-3/TRBV12-4; cdr3_length: 14; clone_size: many; j_call: TRBJ1-6; d_call: NA; cdr3_aa: CASSRQELHSPLHF; cdr3_nt: TGTGCCAGCAGCCGACAGGAACTGCATTCACCCCTCCACTTT
v_call: TRBV20-1; cdr3_length: 12; clone_size: many; j_call: TRBJ2-7; d_call: NA; cdr3_aa: CSAQDSAYEQYF; cdr3_nt: TGCAGTGCTCAAGATTCGGCCTACGAGCAGTACTTC
v_call: TRBV19; cdr3_length: 14; clone_size: few; j_call: TRBJ2-7; d_call: NA; cdr3_aa: CASSIMGSAGEQYF; cdr3_nt: TGTGCCAGTAGTATAATGGGGTCTGCGGGAGAGCAGTACTTC
v_call: TRBV3-1; cdr3_length: 13; clone_size: many; j_call: TRBJ1-2; d_call: NA; cdr3_aa: CASSQDAGGGYTF; cdr3_nt: TGTGCCAGCAGCCAAGATGCGGGTGGAGGCTACACCTTC
v_call: TRBV18; cdr3_length: 13; clone_size: NA; j_call: TRBJ1-1; d_call: NA; cdr3_aa: CASSYEWNTEAFF; cdr3_nt: TGTGCCAGCAGTTATGAGTGGAACACTGAAGCTTTCTTT
v_call: TRBV28; cdr3_length: 14; clone_size: few; j_call: TRBJ1-5; d_call: NA; cdr3_aa: CASRITGSNQPQHF; cdr3_nt: TGTGCCAGCAGGATTACGGGCAGCAATCAGCCCCAGCATTTT
v_call: TRBV20-1; cdr3_length: 14; clone_size: NA; j_call: TRBJ1-5; d_call: TRBD1; cdr3_aa: CSAIRDRVDQPQHF; cdr3_nt: TGCAGTGCCATCCGGGACAGGGTGGACCAGCCCCAGCATTTT
v_call: TRBV19; cdr3_length: 13; clone_size: NA; j_call: TRBJ1-5; d_call: NA; cdr3_aa: CASTPGRNQPQHF; cdr3_nt: TGTGCCAGTACCCCTGGGCGCAATCAGCCCCAGCATTTT
v_call: TRBV20-1; cdr3_length: 16; clone_size: once; j_call: TRBJ2-7; d_call: TRBD1; cdr3_aa: CSAKDRCRPSSYEQYF; cdr3_nt: TGCAGTGCTAAGGACAGGTGTAGACCGAGCTCCTACGAGCAGTACTTC
v_call: TRBV18; cdr3_length: 16; clone_size: NA; j_call: TRBJ1-1; d_call: TRBD1; cdr3_aa: CASSTWTGASGTEAFF; cdr3_nt: TGTGCCAGCTCAACTTGGACAGGGGCCTCGGGAACTGAAGCTTTCTTT
v_call: TRBV27; cdr3_length: 16; clone_size: many; j_call: TRBJ2-7; d_call: TRBD2; cdr3_aa: CASSFPPGTSLYEQYF; cdr3_nt: TGTGCCAGCAGTTTTCCCCCCGGGACTAGCCTCTACGAGCAGTACTTC
v_call: TRBV4-1; cdr3_length: 15; clone_size: NA; j_call: TRBJ2-3; d_call: NA; cdr3_aa: CASSQESTPRDTQYF; cdr3_nt: TGCGCCAGCAGCCAAGAGTCGACCCCCCGAGATACGCAGTATTTT
v_call: TRBV2; cdr3_length: 15; clone_size: few; j_call: TRBJ2-3; d_call: TRBD2; cdr3_aa: CASSRTSGARDTQYF; cdr3_nt: TGTGCCAGCAGTCGGACTAGCGGGGCTCGGGATACGCAGTATTTT
v_call: TRBV28; cdr3_length: 11; clone_size: many; j_call: TRBJ2-1; d_call: NA; cdr3_aa: CASSHRPEQFF; cdr3_nt: TGTGCCAGCAGTCACCGTCCCGAGCAGTTCTTC
v_call: TRBV7-6; cdr3_length: 14; clone_size: NA; j_call: TRBJ2-1; d_call: NA; cdr3_aa: CASSLALGHNEQFF; cdr3_nt: TGTGCCAGCAGCTTAGCTCTAGGCCACAATGAGCAGTTCTTC
v_call: TRBV24-1; cdr3_length: 15; clone_size: many; j_call: TRBJ2-1; d_call: TRBD2; cdr3_aa: CATSDSWLADDEQFF; cdr3_nt: TGTGCCACCAGTGATTCTTGGCTAGCGGACGATGAGCAGTTCTTC
v_call: TRBV7-9; cdr3_length: 12; clone_size: NA; j_call: TRBJ1-1; d_call: NA; cdr3_aa: CASSLDRRAAFF; cdr3_nt: TGTGCCAGCAGCTTAGACCGCAGGGCAGCTTTCTTT
v_call: TRBV3-1; cdr3_length: 13; clone_size: NA; j_call: TRBJ2-7; d_call: NA; cdr3_aa: CASSQGTEGGQYF; cdr3_nt: TGTGCCAGCAGCCAAGGGACCGAAGGTGGGCAGTACTTC
v_call: TRBV4-1; cdr3_length: 14; clone_size: NA; j_call: TRBJ2-7; d_call: TRBD2; cdr3_aa: CASSHASGSYEQYF; cdr3_nt: TGCGCCAGCAGCCATGCTAGCGGTTCCTACGAGCAGTACTTC
v_call: TRBV12-3/TRBV12-4; cdr3_length: 13; clone_size: few; j_call: TRBJ1-2; d_call: TRBD1; cdr3_aa: CASSSGTGGGYTF; cdr3_nt: TGTGCCAGCAGCTCCGGGACAGGGGGGGGCTACACCTTC
v_call: TRBV30; cdr3_length: 16; clone_size: few; j_call: TRBJ2-1; d_call: TRBD1; cdr3_aa: CAWSPPWDSSYNEQFF; cdr3_nt: TGTGCCTGGAGCCCACCCTGGGACAGTAGTTACAATGAGCAGTTCTTC
v_call: TRBV20-1; cdr3_length: 16; clone_size: many; j_call: TRBJ1-1; d_call: NA; cdr3_aa: CSAQLLGAGMNTEAFF; cdr3_nt: TGCAGTGCACAATTGTTAGGGGCCGGGATGAACACTGAAGCTTTCTTT
v_call: TRBV19; cdr3_length: 14; clone_size: NA; j_call: TRBJ2-7; d_call: NA; cdr3_aa: CASSAQLSPYEQYF; cdr3_nt: TGTGCCAGTAGTGCCCAACTGAGTCCGTACGAGCAGTACTTC
v_call: TRBV5-1; cdr3_length: 18; clone_size: few; j_call: TRBJ2-3; d_call: TRBD2; cdr3_aa: CASTLRRDSGRGPDTQYF; cdr3_nt: TGCGCCAGCACCCTCCGTCGAGATAGCGGGAGAGGTCCAGATACGCAGTATTTT
v_call: TRBV7-2; cdr3_length: 16; clone_size: NA; j_call: TRBJ1-5; d_call: NA; cdr3_aa: CASSLDSGLNNQPQHF; cdr3_nt: TGTGCCAGCAGCTTAGATTCAGGGCTGAACAATCAGCCCCAGCATTTT
v_call: TRBV12-3/TRBV12-4; cdr3_length: 14; clone_size: many; j_call: TRBJ2-3; d_call: NA; cdr3_aa: CASSGPVGADTQYF; cdr3_nt: TGTGCCAGCAGTGGTCCGGTGGGGGCAGATACGCAGTATTTT
v_call: TRBV5-1; cdr3_length: 12; clone_size: NA; j_call: TRBJ2-2; d_call: NA; cdr3_aa: CASSLFPGELFF; cdr3_nt: TGCGCCAGCAGCTTGTTTCCCGGGGAGCTGTTTTTT
v_call: TRBV27; cdr3_length: 16; clone_size: many; j_call: TRBJ1-5; d_call: NA; cdr3_aa: CASSEKRGWDNQPQHF; cdr3_nt: TGTGCCAGCAGTGAGAAGAGGGGGTGGGACAATCAGCCCCAGCATTTT
v_call: TRBV5-5; cdr3_length: 13; clone_size: NA; j_call: TRBJ1-1; d_call: NA; cdr3_aa: CASSQRGDTEAFF; cdr3_nt: TGTGCCAGCAGCCAGCGAGGGGACACTGAAGCTTTCTTT
v_call: TRBV11-3; cdr3_length: 17; clone_size: NA; j_call: TRBJ2-5; d_call: TRBD2; cdr3_aa: CASSQGSYGRAGETQYF; cdr3_nt: TGTGCCAGCAGCCAAGGGAGTTACGGGAGGGCAGGAGAGACCCAGTACTTC
v_call: TRBV19; cdr3_length: 15; clone_size: few; j_call: TRBJ2-1; d_call: NA; cdr3_aa: CASSIGAGAADEQFF; cdr3_nt: TGTGCCAGTAGTATAGGGGCAGGGGCTGCAGATGAGCAGTTCTTC
v_call: TRBV12-3/TRBV12-4; cdr3_length: 15; clone_size: NA; j_call: TRBJ1-5; d_call: NA; cdr3_aa: CASSLRGAAVGPQHF; cdr3_nt: TGTGCCAGCAGTTTACGGGGCGCGGCAGTGGGGCCCCAGCATTTT
v_call: TRBV6-1; cdr3_length: 15; clone_size: NA; j_call: TRBJ1-2; d_call: TRBD1; cdr3_aa: CASSDSGTANYGYTF; cdr3_nt: TGTGCCAGCAGTGACTCCGGGACAGCTAACTATGGCTACACCTTC
v_call: TRBV7-9; cdr3_length: 15; clone_size: many; j_call: TRBJ2-7; d_call: TRBD1; cdr3_aa: CASSLVGQGATEQYF; cdr3_nt: TGTGCCAGCAGCTTAGTCGGGCAGGGGGCGACCGAGCAGTACTTC
v_call: TRBV7-2; cdr3_length: 15; clone_size: many; j_call: TRBJ2-7; d_call: TRBD2; cdr3_aa: CASSSTPGRIDEQYF; cdr3_nt: TGTGCCAGCAGCTCGACCCCCGGGAGGATCGACGAGCAGTACTTC
v_call: TRBV10-3; cdr3_length: 13; clone_size: many; j_call: TRBJ2-1; d_call: TRBD2; cdr3_aa: CAIGGLAGNEQFF; cdr3_nt: TGTGCCATAGGGGGACTAGCGGGTAATGAGCAGTTCTTC
v_call: TRBV10-3; cdr3_length: 17; clone_size: many; j_call: TRBJ2-5; d_call: TRBD2; cdr3_aa: CAISNRLAGRTQETQYF; cdr3_nt: TGTGCCATCAGCAACCGACTAGCGGGACGGACGCAAGAGACCCAGTACTTC
v_call: TRBV4-1; cdr3_length: 13; clone_size: NA; j_call: TRBJ2-7; d_call: NA; cdr3_aa: CASGQEWQSEQYF; cdr3_nt: TGCGCCAGCGGCCAAGAGTGGCAGTCTGAGCAGTACTTC
v_call: TRBV15; cdr3_length: 13; clone_size: NA; j_call: TRBJ1-1; d_call: TRBD1; cdr3_aa: CATTRDRNTEAFF; cdr3_nt: TGTGCCACCACCCGGGACAGGAACACTGAAGCTTTCTTT
v_call: TRBV3-1; cdr3_length: 13; clone_size: NA; j_call: TRBJ2-7; d_call: NA; cdr3_aa: CASSQGEGGRQYF; cdr3_nt: TGTGCCAGCAGCCAAGGGGAGGGGGGTCGGCAGTACTTC
v_call: TRBV27; cdr3_length: 16; clone_size: few; j_call: TRBJ2-1; d_call: TRBD2; cdr3_aa: CASSPRTSGRGDEQFF; cdr3_nt: TGTGCCAGCAGTCCCCGGACTAGCGGTAGGGGGGATGAGCAGTTCTTC
v_call: TRBV10-2; cdr3_length: 15; clone_size: few; j_call: TRBJ2-2; d_call: NA; cdr3_aa: CASSESGTGTGELFF; cdr3_nt: TGCGCCAGCAGTGAGTCCGGAACAGGCACCGGGGAGCTGTTTTTT